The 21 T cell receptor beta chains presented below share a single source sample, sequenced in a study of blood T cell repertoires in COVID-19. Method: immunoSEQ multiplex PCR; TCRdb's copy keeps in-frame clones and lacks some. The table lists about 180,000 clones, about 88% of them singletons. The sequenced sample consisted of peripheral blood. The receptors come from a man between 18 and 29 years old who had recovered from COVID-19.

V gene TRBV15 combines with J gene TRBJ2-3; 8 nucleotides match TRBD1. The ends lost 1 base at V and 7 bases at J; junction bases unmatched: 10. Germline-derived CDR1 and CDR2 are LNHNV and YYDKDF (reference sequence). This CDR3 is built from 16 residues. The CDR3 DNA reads TGTGCCACCAGCAGAGGTCAGTCAGGGGGCGAAAATACGCAGTATTTT. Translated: CATSRGQSGGENTQYF.

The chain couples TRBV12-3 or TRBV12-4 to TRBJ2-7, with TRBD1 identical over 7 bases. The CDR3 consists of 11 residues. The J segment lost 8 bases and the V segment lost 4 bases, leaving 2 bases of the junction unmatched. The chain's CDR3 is CASSSTGKQYF. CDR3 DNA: TGTGCCAGCAGTTCGACAGGGAAGCAGTACTTC.

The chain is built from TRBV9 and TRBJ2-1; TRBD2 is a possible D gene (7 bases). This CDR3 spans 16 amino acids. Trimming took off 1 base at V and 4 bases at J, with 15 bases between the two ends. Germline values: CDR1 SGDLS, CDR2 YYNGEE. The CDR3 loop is CASSVRGWEGYNEQFF. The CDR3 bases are TGTGCCAGCAGCGTAAGGGGGTGGGAGGGTTACAATGAGCAGTTCTTC.

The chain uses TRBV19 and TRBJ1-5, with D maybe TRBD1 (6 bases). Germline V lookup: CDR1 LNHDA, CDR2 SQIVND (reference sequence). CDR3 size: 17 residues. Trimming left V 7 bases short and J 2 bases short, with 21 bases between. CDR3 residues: CASTVRERGFGNQPQHF. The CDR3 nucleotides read TGTGCCAGTACTGTCAGGGAGAGGGGGTTTGGCAATCAGCCCCAGCATTTT.

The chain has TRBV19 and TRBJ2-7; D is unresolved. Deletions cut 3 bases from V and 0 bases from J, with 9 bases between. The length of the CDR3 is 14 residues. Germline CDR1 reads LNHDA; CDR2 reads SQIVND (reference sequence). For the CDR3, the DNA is TGTGCCAGTAGTATTCGCCTTAGCTCCTACGAGCAGTACTTC. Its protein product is CASSIRLSSYEQYF.

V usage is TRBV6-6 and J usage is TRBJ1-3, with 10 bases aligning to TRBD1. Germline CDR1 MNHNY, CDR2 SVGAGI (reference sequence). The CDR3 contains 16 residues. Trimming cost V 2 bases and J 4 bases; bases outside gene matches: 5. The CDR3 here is CASSYQTGGVGNTIYF. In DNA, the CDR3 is TGTGCCAGCAGTTACCAGACAGGGGGCGTCGGAAACACCATATATTTT.

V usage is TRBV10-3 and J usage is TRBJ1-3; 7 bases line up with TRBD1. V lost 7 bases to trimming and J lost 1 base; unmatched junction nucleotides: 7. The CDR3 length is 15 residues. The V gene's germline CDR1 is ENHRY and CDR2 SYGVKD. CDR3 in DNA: TGTGCCATCAATCCACAGGGGATGTCTGGAAACACCATATATTTT. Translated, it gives CAINPQGMSGNTIYF.

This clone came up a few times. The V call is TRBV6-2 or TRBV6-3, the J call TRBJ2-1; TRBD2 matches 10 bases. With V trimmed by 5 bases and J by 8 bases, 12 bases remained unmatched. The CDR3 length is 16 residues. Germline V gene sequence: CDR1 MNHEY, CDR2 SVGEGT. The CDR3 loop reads CASSNPLAGVAHEQFF. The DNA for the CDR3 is TGTGCCAGCAGTAACCCTCTAGCGGGAGTTGCACATGAGCAGTTCTTC.

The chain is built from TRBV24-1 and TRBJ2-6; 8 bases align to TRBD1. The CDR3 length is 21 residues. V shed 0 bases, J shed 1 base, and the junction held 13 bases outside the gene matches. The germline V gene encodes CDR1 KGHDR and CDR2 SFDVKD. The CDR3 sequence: CATSDLGDRFLANSGANVLTF. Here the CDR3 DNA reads TGTGCCACCAGTGATTTGGGGGACAGGTTTCTGGCCAATTCTGGGGCCAACGTCCTGACTTTC.

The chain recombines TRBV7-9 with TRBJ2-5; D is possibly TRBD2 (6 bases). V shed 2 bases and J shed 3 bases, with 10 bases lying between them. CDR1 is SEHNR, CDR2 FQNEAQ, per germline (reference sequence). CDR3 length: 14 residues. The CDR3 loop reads CASSLSTRKETQYF. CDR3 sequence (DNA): TGTGCCAGCAGCTTATCGACTAGAAAAGAGACCCAGTACTTC.

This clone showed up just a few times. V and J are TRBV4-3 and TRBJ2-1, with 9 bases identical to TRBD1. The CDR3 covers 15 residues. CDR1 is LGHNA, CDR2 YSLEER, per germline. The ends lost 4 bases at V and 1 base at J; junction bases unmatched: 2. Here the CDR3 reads CASSRGTGSYNEQFF. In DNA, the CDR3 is TGCGCCAGCAGCCGTGGGACAGGGTCCTACAATGAGCAGTTCTTC.

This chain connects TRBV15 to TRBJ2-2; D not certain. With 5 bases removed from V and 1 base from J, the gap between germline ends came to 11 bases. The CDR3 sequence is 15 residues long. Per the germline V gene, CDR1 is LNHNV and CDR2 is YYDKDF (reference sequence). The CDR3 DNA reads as TGTGCCACCAGCGGCTTAAATGTGAACACCGGGGAGCTGTTTTTT. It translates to CATSGLNVNTGELFF.

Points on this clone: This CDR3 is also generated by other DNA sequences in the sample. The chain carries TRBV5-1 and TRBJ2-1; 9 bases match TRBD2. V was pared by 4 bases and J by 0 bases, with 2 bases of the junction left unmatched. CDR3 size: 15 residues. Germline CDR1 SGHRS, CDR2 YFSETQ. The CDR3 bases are TGCGCCAGCAGCCGTAGCGGGAGCTCCTACAATGAGCAGTTCTTC. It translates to CASSRSGSSYNEQFF.

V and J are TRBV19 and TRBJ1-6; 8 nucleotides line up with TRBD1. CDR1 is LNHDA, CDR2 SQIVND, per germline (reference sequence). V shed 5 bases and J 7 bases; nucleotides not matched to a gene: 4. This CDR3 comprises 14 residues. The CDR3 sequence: CASSSGTGNSPLHF. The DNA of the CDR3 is TGTGCCAGTAGTTCCGGGACAGGAAATTCACCCCTCCACTTT.

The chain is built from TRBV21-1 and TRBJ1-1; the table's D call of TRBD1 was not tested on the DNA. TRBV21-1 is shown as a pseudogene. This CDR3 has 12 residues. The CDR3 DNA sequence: TGTGCCGCCCTCCAGGGGTGCACTGAAGCTTTCTTT. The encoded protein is CAALQGCTEAFF.

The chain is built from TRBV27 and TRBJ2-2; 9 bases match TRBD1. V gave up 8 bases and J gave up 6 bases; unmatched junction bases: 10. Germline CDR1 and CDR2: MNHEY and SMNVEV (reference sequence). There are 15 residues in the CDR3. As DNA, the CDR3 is TGTGCCAGCGGCCGGGACAGGGAATTACCCGGGGAGCTGTTTTTT. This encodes CASGRDRELPGELFF.

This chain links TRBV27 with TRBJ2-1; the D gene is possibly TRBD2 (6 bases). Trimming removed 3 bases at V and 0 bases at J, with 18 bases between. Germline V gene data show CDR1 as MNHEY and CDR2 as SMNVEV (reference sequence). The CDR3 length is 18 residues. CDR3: CASSFGWGGDSSYNEQFF. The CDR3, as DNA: TGTGCCAGCAGTTTCGGTTGGGGTGGGGACTCCTCCTACAATGAGCAGTTCTTC.

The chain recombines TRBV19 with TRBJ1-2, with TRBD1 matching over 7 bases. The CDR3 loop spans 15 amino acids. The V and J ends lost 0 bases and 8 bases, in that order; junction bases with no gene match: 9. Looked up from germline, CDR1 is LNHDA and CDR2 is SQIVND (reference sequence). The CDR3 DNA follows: TGTGCCAGTAGTATAGATAGGGGACAGCCCCAAGGCTACACCTTC. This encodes CASSIDRGQPQGYTF.

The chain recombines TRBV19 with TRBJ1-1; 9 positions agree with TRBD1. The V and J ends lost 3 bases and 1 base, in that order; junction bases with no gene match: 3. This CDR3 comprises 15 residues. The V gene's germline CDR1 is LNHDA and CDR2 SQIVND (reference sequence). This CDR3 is CASSIGTGWNTEAFF. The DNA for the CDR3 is TGTGCCAGTAGTATTGGGACAGGGTGGAACACTGAAGCTTTCTTT.

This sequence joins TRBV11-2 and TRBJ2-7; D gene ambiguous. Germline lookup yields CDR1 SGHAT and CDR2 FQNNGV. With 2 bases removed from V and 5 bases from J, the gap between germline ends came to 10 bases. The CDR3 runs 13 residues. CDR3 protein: CASSLNSENEQYF. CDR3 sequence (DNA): TGTGCCAGCAGCTTAAATTCGGAGAACGAGCAGTACTTC.

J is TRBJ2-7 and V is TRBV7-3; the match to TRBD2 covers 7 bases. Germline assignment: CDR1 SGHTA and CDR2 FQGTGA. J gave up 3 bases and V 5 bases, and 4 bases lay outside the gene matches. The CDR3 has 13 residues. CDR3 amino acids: CASSLIAGYEQYF. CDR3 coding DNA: TGTGCCAGCAGCCTAATAGCGGGCTACGAGCAGTACTTC.